Shown below are 28 T cell receptor beta chains from a single sample sequenced in a study of T-cell reconstitution after alpha-beta-depleted transplantation in children. Library preparation (for TCRbeta) was performed with unique molecular identifiers. From the PCR reads, TCRdb called clonotypes with MiXCR, one entry per CDR3 protein. The sample lists hundreds of thousands of distinct CDR3 sequences, 16% occurring once. Specimen: PBMCs from the stem cell graft donor, collected from the stem cell graft. The receptors come from a human donor who donated a stem cell graft to a child with acute myeloid leukemia.

This clonotype was observed a few times. This sequence joins TRBV24-1 and TRBJ2-1; 8 nucleotides line up with TRBD2. The germline V gene encodes CDR1 KGHDR and CDR2 SFDVKD. The ends lost 4 bases at V and 7 bases at J; junction bases unmatched: 11. The CDR3 sequence is 16 residues long. CDR3 DNA sequence: TGTGCCACCAGTGACACGGGGGGGGGCGAGAGAAATGAGCAGTTCTTC. This gives the protein CATSDTGGGERNEQFF.

This clonotype was counted a few times. The DNA for the CDR3 is TGTGCCAGCAGCTTCGTTTCAACAGGCGGCTACACCTTC. It translates to CASSFVSTGGYTF. This rearrangement joins TRBV7-9 to TRBJ1-2, with D possibly being TRBD1 (5 bases). This CDR3 spans 13 amino acids. V lost 3 bases to trimming and J lost 8 bases, with 13 bases between them. Per the germline V gene, CDR1 is SEHNR and CDR2 is FQNEAQ (reference sequence).

The chain has TRBV6-2 or TRBV6-3 and TRBJ2-5; TRBD1 matches 8 bases. Germline V gene sequence: CDR1 MNHEY, CDR2 SVGEGT. The trim removed 5 bases at V and 7 bases at J, leaving 15 bases unmatched. The CDR3 sequence is 16 residues long. The DNA of the CDR3 is TGTGCCAGCAGTCCTCGCCGGACAGGGCAAGTTGGGACCCAGTACTTC. It specifies CASSPRRTGQVGTQYF.

This clonotype was detected ten times or more. This chain joins TRBV10-3 and TRBJ2-1, with TRBD2 as a possible D gene (6 bases). CDR3 length equals 14 residues. Germline V gene data show CDR1 as ENHRY and CDR2 as SYGVKD. Trimming cost V 5 bases and J 8 bases, with 16 bases left between them. The CDR3 reads CAISSTSRGDEQFF. As DNA, the CDR3 is TGTGCCATCAGTTCCACTAGCCGAGGGGATGAGCAGTTCTTC.

This chain uses TRBV5-1 with TRBJ2-2; 7 positions agree with TRBD1. The V segment lost 8 bases and the J segment 4 bases; nucleotides outside the gene matches: 8. Germline V CDR1 and CDR2: SGHRS, YFSETQ. The CDR3 consists of 14 residues. The CDR3 bases are TGCGCCAGTATCCGGGACAGCCCCACCGGGGAGCTGTTTTTT. Residues: CASIRDSPTGELFF.

The chain has TRBV20-1 and TRBJ2-3, with D perhaps TRBD2 (6 bases). The CDR3 runs 17 residues. The germline V and J ends were trimmed by 5 bases and 5 bases, with 26 bases remaining between them. The germline gives CDR1 DFQATT, CDR2 SNEGSKA (reference sequence). The CDR3 protein is CSASHGVRGAGGDTQYF. DNA for the CDR3: TGCAGTGCTTCCCACGGAGTTCGAGGGGCCGGGGGAGATACGCAGTATTTT.

This clonotype was seen many times. This chain uses TRBV20-1 with TRBJ2-7, with TRBD2 matching over 12 bases. J lost 4 bases, V lost 3 bases, and 7 bases had no gene match. Germline V gene lookup returns CDR1 DFQATT and CDR2 SNEGSKA (reference sequence). The CDR3 loop spans 15 amino acids. The chain's CDR3 is CSARGLAGTAYEQYF. CDR3 nucleotide sequence: TGCAGTGCTAGGGGACTAGCGGGTACGGCGTACGAGCAGTACTTC.

The chain links TRBV10-3 to TRBJ2-3, with 8 bases aligning to TRBD1. Germline CDR1 and CDR2: ENHRY and SYGVKD. The junction had 4 bases not matched to a gene; V was cut back by 5 bases and J by 0 bases. The CDR3 spans 15 residues. The CDR3: CAISFSGGSTDTQYF. In DNA form, the CDR3 reads TGTGCCATCAGTTTTTCAGGGGGCAGCACAGATACGCAGTATTTT.

This clonotype was recorded a few times. The CDR3 region has the DNA TGTGCCAGCAGTTTAGCAAGCGGGGGGGCTGGGGATACGCAGTATTTT. Its translation: CASSLASGGAGDTQYF. V usage is TRBV28 and J usage is TRBJ2-3; 10 bases fit TRBD2. The CDR3 runs 16 residues. Germline lookup yields CDR1 MDHEN and CDR2 SYDVKM. With 2 bases clipped from V and 6 bases from J, the junction kept 8 bases outside the gene matches.

This clonotype showed up just a few times. The chain carries TRBV29-1 and TRBJ1-2; 8 bases are a match to TRBD1. Germline V gene data show CDR1 as SQVTM and CDR2 as ANQGSEA. V lost 4 bases to trimming and J lost 1 base; unmatched junction nucleotides: 5. This CDR3 contains 14 residues. CDR3 nucleotide sequence: TGCAGCGTTGGACAGGGGTCCCATAACTATGGCTACACCTTC. It is translated as CSVGQGSHNYGYTF.

This clonotype was seen only a few times. The rearrangement links TRBV7-9 to TRBJ2-2, with D possibly TRBD1 on 6 matching bases. Trimming cost V 7 bases and J 9 bases, with 21 bases left between them. Germline V CDR1 and CDR2: SEHNR, FQNEAQ (reference sequence). The CDR3 runs to 15 residues. In DNA, the CDR3 is TGTGCCAGCACTCTTGGAGGACAGCCGCGCTGGGAGCTGTTTTTT. It is translated as CASTLGGQPRWELFF.

On this clonotype: It may be a read error: a sequence one base away is much more abundant. This chain connects TRBV5-1 to TRBJ2-3, with 9 positions matching TRBD2. Per the germline V gene, CDR1 is SGHRS and CDR2 is YFSETQ. The CDR3 has 14 residues. Written as DNA, the CDR3 is TGCGCCAGGAGCTTAGCGGGGGTCCGAGATACGCAGTATTTT. Translating it yields CARSLAGVRDTQYF.

This clonotype has a handful of counts. The chain couples TRBV12-3 or TRBV12-4 to TRBJ1-1; D remains unclear. Trimming removed 6 bases at V and 0 bases at J, with 20 bases between. This CDR3 spans 17 amino acids. The CDR3 loop reads CASSEPRTSLMNTEAFF. The CDR3 bases are TGTGCCAGCAGCGAACCCCGGACCTCCCTTATGAACACTGAAGCTTTCTTT.

The chain carries TRBV30 and TRBJ2-1; 7 nucleotides align to TRBD1. This CDR3 spans 12 amino acids. The V and J ends lost 1 base and 9 bases, in that order; junction bases with no gene match: 3. Germline V gene data show CDR1 as GTSNPN and CDR2 as SVGIG (reference sequence). In nucleotides, the CDR3 is TGTGCCTGGAGTGGACAGGGTGTTGAGCAGTTCTTC. Amino acids: CAWSGQGVEQFF.

The V gene is TRBV7-8, the J gene TRBJ2-1; 10 nucleotides agree with TRBD1. J gave up 5 bases and V 1 base, and 5 bases lay outside the gene matches. Germline V gene data show CDR1 as SGHVS and CDR2 as FQNEAQ. This CDR3 is 16 amino acids long. This chain's CDR3 is CASSLVFGTGDNEQFF. The CDR3 region has the DNA TGTGCCAGCAGCTTAGTTTTCGGGACAGGGGACAATGAGCAGTTCTTC. The whole variable domain, filled in from reference TRBV7-8 and TRBJ2-1, reads GAGVSQSPRYKVAKRGQDVALRCDPISGHVSLFWYQQALGQGPEFLTYFQNEAQLDKSGLPSDRFFAERPEGSVSTLKIQRTQQEDSAVYLCASSLVFGTGDNEQFFGPGTRLTVL.

This clonotype was seen many times. This sequence joins TRBV5-5 and TRBJ2-7; possible D gene TRBD2, 6 bases. V gave up 4 bases and J gave up 7 bases, with 12 bases separating them. Germline CDR1 is SGHKS and CDR2 is YYEKEE (reference sequence). The CDR3 is 12 amino acids. CDR3 region: CASSRDGREQYF. The DNA of the CDR3 is TGTGCCAGCAGCCGGGACGGGAGAGAGCAGTACTTC. The whole variable domain, remainder taken from reference TRBV5-5 and TRBJ2-7, is DAGVTQSPTHLIKTRGQQVTLRCSPISGHKSVSWYQQVLGQGPQFIFQYYEKEERGRGNFPDRFSARQFPNYSSELNVNALLLGDSALYLCASSRDGREQYFGPGTRLTVT.

This clonotype has a count of ten or more. The J gene is TRBJ1-2, the V gene TRBV20-1, with 9 bases aligning to TRBD1. The CDR3 has 14 residues. From germline, CDR1 is DFQATT and CDR2 SNEGSKA (reference sequence). J gave up 4 bases and V 6 bases, and 9 bases lay outside the gene matches. For the CDR3, the DNA is TGCAGTGCGCAAGGGACAGGGCTAGGCTATGGCTACACCTTC. Translating gives CSAQGTGLGYGYTF.

This clonotype came up many times. This rearrangement joins TRBV5-1 to TRBJ1-2, with 9 bases lining up with TRBD1. Unmatched junction bases numbered 5, after V lost 0 bases and J lost 5 bases. Germline CDR1 SGHRS, CDR2 YFSETQ. This CDR3 comprises 15 residues. CDR3 DNA sequence: TGCGCCAGCAGCTTGGACGGGACAGGGAAATATGGCTACACCTTC. It specifies CASSLDGTGKYGYTF.

Concerning this clonotype: This may come from a read error, since a much larger clone is one base off. The chain recombines TRBV20-1 with TRBJ2-7, with a tentative D call TRBD2 (5 bases). CDR3 size: 14 residues. Germline values: CDR1 DFQATT, CDR2 SNEGSKA (reference sequence). V was shortened by 5 bases and J by 2 bases, with 16 bases between the two germline ends. The CDR3 DNA sequence: TGCAGTGCTTTGGAGGTAGGGTGGCCCTACGAGCAGTACGTC. Protein product: CSALEVGWPYEQYV.

Many counts were recorded for this clonotype. The V gene is TRBV15, the J gene TRBJ2-5; 9 positions match TRBD1. Per the germline V gene, CDR1 is LNHNV and CDR2 is YYDKDF (reference sequence). The CDR3 runs to 14 residues. V gave up 7 bases and J gave up 5 bases; unmatched junction bases: 8. CDR3 sequence (DNA): TGTGCCACCAACGGGGGACAGGGAAGGGAGACCCAGTACTTC. This gives the protein CATNGGQGRETQYF.

This chain joins TRBV7-2 and TRBJ1-2, with unresolved D. Between the trimmed V and J ends, which lost 3 bases and 8 bases, there was a span of 13 bases. From germline, CDR1 is SGHTA and CDR2 FQGNSA. This CDR3 contains 13 residues. The CDR3 bases are TGTGCCAGCAGCTTCCTTCTCCCCGGGGGCTACACCTTC. This gives the protein CASSFLLPGGYTF.

This clonotype was counted at least ten times. This sequence joins TRBV20-1 and TRBJ2-2; weak D call: TRBD1 (6 bases). The CDR3 consists of 15 residues. The V gene's germline CDR1 is DFQATT and CDR2 SNEGSKA (reference sequence). V lost 3 bases and J 2 bases, leaving 13 bases between the germline ends. In nucleotides, the CDR3 is TGCAGTGCTAGGCCCACAGGGTTCAACACCGGGGAGCTGTTTTTT. This translates into CSARPTGFNTGELFF.

This clonotype was found once. The CDR3 nucleotides read TGTGCCAGCAACACCTATAATTCACCCCTCCACTTT. Translating it yields CASNTYNSPLHF. The chain combines TRBV7-9 with TRBJ1-6; D call uncertain. Germline V gene data show CDR1 as SEHNR and CDR2 as FQNEAQ (reference sequence). Trimming stripped 7 bases from V and 2 bases from J, with 3 bases between. There are 12 residues in the CDR3.

The sample holds many counts of this clonotype. The CDR3 DNA is TGCAGTGCCCCGGAAAGGGGCGAGCAGTACTTC. Its protein product is CSAPERGEQYF. The V gene is TRBV20-1, the J gene TRBJ2-7, with D maybe TRBD1 (5 bases). This CDR3 has 11 amino acids. Germline loops: CDR1 DFQATT, CDR2 SNEGSKA (reference sequence). Trimming took 6 bases from V and 6 from J, leaving 12 bases between them.

A few counts support this clonotype. The chain uses TRBV6-5 and TRBJ2-1; 7 bases agree with TRBD1. This CDR3 region has 13 residues. Germline CDR1 and CDR2: MNHEY and SVGAGI. The V and J ends lost 4 bases and 7 bases, in that order; junction bases with no gene match: 4. The CDR3, as DNA: TGTGCCAGCAGTTTCAGGGGGACGAATGAGCAGTTCTTC. Protein product: CASSFRGTNEQFF.

This clonotype was recorded many times. The chain employs TRBV7-6 and TRBJ2-3; 8 bases line up with TRBD2. This CDR3 spans 17 amino acids. Per germline, CDR1 SGHVS and CDR2 FNYEAQ. The J segment lost 0 bases and the V segment lost 6 bases, leaving 11 bases of the junction unmatched. CDR3 nucleotide sequence: TGTGCCAGCAGTTTCCTCGGGGGGGCGACCAGCACAGATACGCAGTATTTT. Amino acid sequence: CASSFLGGATSTDTQYF.

The chain carries TRBV7-9 and TRBJ1-5; no reliable D call. Trimming took off 4 bases at V and 0 bases at J, with 10 bases between the two ends. Germline V gene lookup returns CDR1 SEHNR and CDR2 FQNEAQ (reference sequence). The CDR3 consists of 15 residues. As DNA, the CDR3 is TGTGCCAGCAGCTCCTCTAACGATAGCAATCAGCCCCAGCATTTT. Translated, it gives CASSSSNDSNQPQHF.

This clonotype has a handful of counts. The V gene is TRBV27, the J gene TRBJ1-2; TRBD1 agrees at 8 bases. CDR1 is MNHEY and CDR2 is SMNVEV in the germline V gene (reference sequence). V lost 1 base to trimming and J lost 7 bases; unmatched junction nucleotides: 8. This CDR3 spans 15 amino acids. The CDR3 nucleotides are TGTGCCAGCAGTTTATGGGGACAGGCCCAGGGTGGCTACACCTTC. Translation gives CASSLWGQAQGGYTF.